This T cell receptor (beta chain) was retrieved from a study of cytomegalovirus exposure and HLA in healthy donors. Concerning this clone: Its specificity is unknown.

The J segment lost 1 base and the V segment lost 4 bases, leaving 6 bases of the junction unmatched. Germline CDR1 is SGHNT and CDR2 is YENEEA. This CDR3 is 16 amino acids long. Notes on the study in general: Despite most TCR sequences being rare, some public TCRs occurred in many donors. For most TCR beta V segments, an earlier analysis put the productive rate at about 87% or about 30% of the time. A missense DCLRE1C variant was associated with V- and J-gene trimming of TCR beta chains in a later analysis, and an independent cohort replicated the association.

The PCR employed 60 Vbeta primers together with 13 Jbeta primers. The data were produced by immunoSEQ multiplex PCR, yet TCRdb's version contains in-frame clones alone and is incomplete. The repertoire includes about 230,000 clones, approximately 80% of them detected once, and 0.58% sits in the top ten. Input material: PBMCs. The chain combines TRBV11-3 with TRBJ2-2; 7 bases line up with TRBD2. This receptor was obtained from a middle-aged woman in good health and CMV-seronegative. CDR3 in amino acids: CASSSRWEGNTGELFF. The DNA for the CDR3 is TGTGCCAGCAGCTCGAGGTGGGAGGGGAACACCGGGGAGCTGTTTTTT.